These T cell receptor beta chains were read from a single sample in a study of T-cell reconstitution after alpha-beta-depleted transplantation in children. In TCRdb, the PCR reads were re-called with MiXCR into one record per CDR3 protein. Of roughly 500,000 distinct CDR3 sequences listed, 8% to 11% were seen once; the top ten hold about 2.1%. This specimen was PBMCs, taken before TCRalphabeta/CD19-depleted stem cell transplant. Receptors were obtained from a child between 2 and 9 years old with inherited bone marrow failure, due to receive a stem cell transplant. The conserved cysteine and the conserved F or W are not part of the CDR3 here. Fields, in order: V gene, J gene, clone size, CDR3 protein. A row's size may be missing; if present it is once, few, many or a size class.

v_gene: TRBV7-8; j_gene: TRBJ2-1; abundance: many; CDR3aa: ASSLEGTPFNEQF
v_gene: TRBV19; j_gene: TRBJ2-1; abundance: few; CDR3aa: ASSIWGSGNEQF
v_gene: TRBV6-5; j_gene: TRBJ2-3; abundance: many; CDR3aa: ASSYSGTDTQY
v_gene: TRBV23-1; j_gene: TRBJ2-7; abundance: .; CDR3aa: ASANKRNRGRYEQY
v_gene: TRBV29-1; j_gene: TRBJ2-7; abundance: many; CDR3aa: SAADSSYEQY
v_gene: TRBV4-3; j_gene: TRBJ2-1; abundance: few; CDR3aa: ASSQGGLAGASYNEQF
v_gene: TRBV20-1; j_gene: TRBJ2-7; abundance: many; CDR3aa: SARDRGLVLYEQY
v_gene: TRBV5-1; j_gene: TRBJ2-2; abundance: many; CDR3aa: ASSLGTPYTGELF
v_gene: TRBV20-1; j_gene: TRBJ2-1; abundance: few; CDR3aa: SASGSLYNEQF
v_gene: TRBV12-3/TRBV12-4; j_gene: TRBJ2-3; abundance: many; CDR3aa: ASKGGTDTQY
v_gene: TRBV29-1; j_gene: TRBJ2-5; abundance: many; CDR3aa: SVSRVEETQY
v_gene: TRBV20-1; j_gene: TRBJ2-7; abundance: many; CDR3aa: SARHRTGDERY
v_gene: TRBV11-2; j_gene: TRBJ2-7; abundance: many; CDR3aa: ASSFPPGTGSSYEQY
v_gene: TRBV6-1; j_gene: TRBJ2-1; abundance: few; CDR3aa: ASSTLTGTGLFNEQF
v_gene: TRBV20-1; j_gene: TRBJ1-1; abundance: many; CDR3aa: SARDDRTNTEAF
v_gene: TRBV7-8; j_gene: TRBJ2-7; abundance: many; CDR3aa: ASSLGPLAGGTYEQY
v_gene: TRBV5-1; j_gene: TRBJ2-5; abundance: many; CDR3aa: ASSLGLAGGTQY